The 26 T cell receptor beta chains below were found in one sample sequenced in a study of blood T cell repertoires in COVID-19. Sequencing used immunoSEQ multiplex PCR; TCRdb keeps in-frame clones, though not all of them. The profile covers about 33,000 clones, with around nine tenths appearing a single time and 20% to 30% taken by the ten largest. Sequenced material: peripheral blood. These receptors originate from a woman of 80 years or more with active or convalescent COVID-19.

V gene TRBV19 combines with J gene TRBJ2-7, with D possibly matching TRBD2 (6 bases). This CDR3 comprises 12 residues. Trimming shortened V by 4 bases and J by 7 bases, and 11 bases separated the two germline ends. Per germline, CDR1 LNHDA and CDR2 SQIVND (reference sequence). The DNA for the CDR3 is TGTGCCAGTAGTACCCCGGGGAGGGAGCAGTACTTC. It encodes CASSTPGREQYF.

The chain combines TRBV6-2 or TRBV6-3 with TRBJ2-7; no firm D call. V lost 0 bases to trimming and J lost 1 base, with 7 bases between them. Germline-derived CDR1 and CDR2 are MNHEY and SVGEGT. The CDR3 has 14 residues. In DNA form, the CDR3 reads TGTGCCAGCAGTTACTCGTTCAATTCCTACGAGCAGTACTTC. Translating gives CASSYSFNSYEQYF.

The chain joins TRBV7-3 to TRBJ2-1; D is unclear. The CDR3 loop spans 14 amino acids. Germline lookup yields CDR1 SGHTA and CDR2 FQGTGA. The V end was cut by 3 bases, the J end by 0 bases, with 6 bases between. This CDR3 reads CASSLTGSYNEQFF. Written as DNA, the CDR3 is TGTGCCAGCAGCTTGACGGGCTCCTACAATGAGCAGTTCTTC.

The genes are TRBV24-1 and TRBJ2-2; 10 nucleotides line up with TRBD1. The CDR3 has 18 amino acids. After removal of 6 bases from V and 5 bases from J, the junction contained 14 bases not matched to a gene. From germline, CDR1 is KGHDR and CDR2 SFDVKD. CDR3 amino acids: CATSKLSPGTGVTGELFF. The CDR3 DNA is TGTGCCACCAGTAAATTATCGCCCGGGACAGGGGTAACCGGGGAGCTGTTTTTT.

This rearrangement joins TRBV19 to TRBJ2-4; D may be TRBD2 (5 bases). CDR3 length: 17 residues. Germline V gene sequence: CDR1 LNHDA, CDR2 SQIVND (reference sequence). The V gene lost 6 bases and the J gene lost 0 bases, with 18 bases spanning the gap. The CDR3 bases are TGTGCCAGTAGAATGACGGCCGGGGTTCTAGCCAAAAACATTCAGTACTTC. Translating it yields CASRMTAGVLAKNIQYF.

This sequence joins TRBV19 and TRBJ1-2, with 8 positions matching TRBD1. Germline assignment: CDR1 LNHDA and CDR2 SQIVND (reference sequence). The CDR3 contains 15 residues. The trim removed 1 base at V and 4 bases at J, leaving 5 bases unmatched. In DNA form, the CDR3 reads TGTGCCAGTAGTATAGGCGGACAGGGCACCTATGGCTACACCTTC. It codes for CASSIGGQGTYGYTF. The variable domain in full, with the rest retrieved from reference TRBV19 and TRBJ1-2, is DGGITQSPKYLFRKEGQNVTLSCEQNLNHDAMYWYRQDPGQGLRLIYYSQIVNDFQKGDIAEGYSVSREKKESFPLTVTSAQKNPTAFYLCASSIGGQGTYGYTFGSGTRLTVV.

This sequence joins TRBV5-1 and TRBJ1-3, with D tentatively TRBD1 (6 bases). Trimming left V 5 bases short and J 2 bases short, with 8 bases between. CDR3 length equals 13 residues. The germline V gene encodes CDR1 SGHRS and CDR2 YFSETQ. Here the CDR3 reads CASRDSAGNTIYF. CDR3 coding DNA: TGCGCCAGCAGGGACAGTGCTGGAAACACCATATATTTT.

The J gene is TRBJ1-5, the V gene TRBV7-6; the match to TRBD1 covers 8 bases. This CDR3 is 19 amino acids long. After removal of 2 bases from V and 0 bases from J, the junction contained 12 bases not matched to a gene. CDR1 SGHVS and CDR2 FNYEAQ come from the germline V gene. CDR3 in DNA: TGTGCCAGCAGCTTAACAACAGGGGGTAGGATTGGTAGCAATCAGCCCCAGCATTTT. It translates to CASSLTTGGRIGSNQPQHF.

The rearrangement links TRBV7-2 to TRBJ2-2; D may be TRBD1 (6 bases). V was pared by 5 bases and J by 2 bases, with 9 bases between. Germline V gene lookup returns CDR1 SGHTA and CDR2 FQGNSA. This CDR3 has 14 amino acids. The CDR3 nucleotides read TGTGCCAGCAGCCGGACAGAAAACACCGGGGAGCTGTTTTTT. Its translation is CASSRTENTGELFF.

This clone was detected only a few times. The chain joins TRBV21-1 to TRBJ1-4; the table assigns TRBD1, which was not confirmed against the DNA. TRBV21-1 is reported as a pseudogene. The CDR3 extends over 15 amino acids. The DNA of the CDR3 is TGTGCCAGCAGCATGCGGACAGGGGGGGAAGAAAAACTGTTTTTT. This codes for CASSMRTGGEEKLFF.

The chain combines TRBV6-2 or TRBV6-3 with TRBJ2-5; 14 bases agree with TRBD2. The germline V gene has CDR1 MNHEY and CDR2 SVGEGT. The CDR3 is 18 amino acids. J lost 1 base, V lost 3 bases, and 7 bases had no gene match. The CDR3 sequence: CASSYGGLAGGSQETQYF. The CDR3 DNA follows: TGTGCCAGCAGTTATGGCGGACTAGCGGGGGGTTCCCAAGAGACCCAGTACTTC.

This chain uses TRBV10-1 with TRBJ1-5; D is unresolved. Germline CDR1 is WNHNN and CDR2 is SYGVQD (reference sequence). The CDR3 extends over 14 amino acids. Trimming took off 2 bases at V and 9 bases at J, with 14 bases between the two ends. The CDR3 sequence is CASSEPIVQLPQHF. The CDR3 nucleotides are TGCGCCAGCAGTGAGCCAATAGTCCAATTGCCCCAGCATTTT.

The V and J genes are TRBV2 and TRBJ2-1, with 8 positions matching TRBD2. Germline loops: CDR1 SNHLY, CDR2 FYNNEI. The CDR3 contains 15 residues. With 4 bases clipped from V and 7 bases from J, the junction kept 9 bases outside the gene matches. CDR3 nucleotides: TGTGCCAGCAGTGTTTCGGGACTAGGACCAAATGAGCAGTTCTTC. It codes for CASSVSGLGPNEQFF.

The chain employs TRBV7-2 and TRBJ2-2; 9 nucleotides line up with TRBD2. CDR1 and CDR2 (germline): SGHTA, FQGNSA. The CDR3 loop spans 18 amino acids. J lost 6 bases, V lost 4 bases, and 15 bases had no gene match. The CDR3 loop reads CASSYDLGRGGRAGELFF. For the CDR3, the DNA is TGTGCCAGCAGCTATGACCTCGGGCGGGGGGGACGCGCCGGGGAGCTGTTTTTT.

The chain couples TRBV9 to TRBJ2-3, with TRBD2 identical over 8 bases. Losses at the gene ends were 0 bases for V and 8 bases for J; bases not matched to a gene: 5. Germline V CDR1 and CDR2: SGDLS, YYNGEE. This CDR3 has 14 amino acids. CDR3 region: CASSVASGGPTQYF. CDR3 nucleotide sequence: TGTGCCAGCAGCGTAGCTTCGGGGGGGCCTACGCAGTATTTT. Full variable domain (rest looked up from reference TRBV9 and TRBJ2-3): DSGVTQTPKHLITATGQRVTLRCSPRSGDLSVYWYQQSLDQGLQFLIQYYNGEERAKGNILERFSAQQFPDLHSELNLSSLELGDSALYFCASSVASGGPTQYFGPGTRLTVL.

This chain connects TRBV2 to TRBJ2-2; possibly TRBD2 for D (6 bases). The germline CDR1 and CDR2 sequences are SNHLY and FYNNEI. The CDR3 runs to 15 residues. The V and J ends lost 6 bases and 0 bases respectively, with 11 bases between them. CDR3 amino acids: CASRGGTTNTGELFF. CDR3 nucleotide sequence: TGTGCCAGCAGGGGGGGAACCACGAACACCGGGGAGCTGTTTTTT. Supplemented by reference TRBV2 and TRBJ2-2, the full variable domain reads EPEVTQTPSHQVTQMGQEVILRCVPISNHLYFYWYRQILGQKVEFLVSFYNNEISEKSEIFDDQFSVERPDGSNFTLKIRSTKLEDSAMYFCASRGGTTNTGELFFGEGSRLTVL.

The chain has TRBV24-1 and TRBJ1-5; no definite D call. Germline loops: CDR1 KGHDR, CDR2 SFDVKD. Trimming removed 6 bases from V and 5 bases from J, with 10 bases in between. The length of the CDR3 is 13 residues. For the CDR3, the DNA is TGTGCCACCAGTTCGGGTTCCCATCAGCCCCAGCATTTT. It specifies CATSSGSHQPQHF.

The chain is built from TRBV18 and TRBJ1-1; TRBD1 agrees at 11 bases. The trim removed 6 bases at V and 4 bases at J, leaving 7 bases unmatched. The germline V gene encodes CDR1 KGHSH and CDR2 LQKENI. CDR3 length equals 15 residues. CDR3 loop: CASSQGQGALTEAFF. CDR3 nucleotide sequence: TGTGCCAGCTCCCAAGGACAGGGGGCACTCACTGAAGCTTTCTTT.

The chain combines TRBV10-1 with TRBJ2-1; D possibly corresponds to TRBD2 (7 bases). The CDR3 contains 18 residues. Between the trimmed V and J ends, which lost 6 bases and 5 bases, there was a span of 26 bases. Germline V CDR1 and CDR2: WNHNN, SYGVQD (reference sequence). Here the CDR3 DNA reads TGCGCCAGCAGCCCAGGGGAGATTTGGGGGGGTCACGACAATGAGCAGTTCTTC. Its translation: CASSPGEIWGGHDNEQFF.

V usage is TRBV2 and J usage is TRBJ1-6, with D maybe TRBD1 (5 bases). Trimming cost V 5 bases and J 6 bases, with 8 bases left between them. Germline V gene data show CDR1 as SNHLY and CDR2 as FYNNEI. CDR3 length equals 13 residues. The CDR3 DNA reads TGTGCCAGCAGTCTAGGGGCTAATTCACCCCTCCACTTT. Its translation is CASSLGANSPLHF.

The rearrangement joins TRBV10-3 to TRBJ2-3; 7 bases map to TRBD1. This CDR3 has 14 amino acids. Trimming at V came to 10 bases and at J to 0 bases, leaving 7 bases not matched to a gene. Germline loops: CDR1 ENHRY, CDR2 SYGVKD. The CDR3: CASWDSPSTDTQYF. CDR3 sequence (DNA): TGTGCCAGCTGGGACAGCCCGAGCACAGATACGCAGTATTTT.

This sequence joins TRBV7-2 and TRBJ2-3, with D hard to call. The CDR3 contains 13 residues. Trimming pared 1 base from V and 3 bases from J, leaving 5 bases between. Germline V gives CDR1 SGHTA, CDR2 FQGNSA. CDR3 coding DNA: TGTGCCAGCAGCTTAGAGAGTACAGATACGCAGTATTTT. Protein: CASSLESTDTQYF.

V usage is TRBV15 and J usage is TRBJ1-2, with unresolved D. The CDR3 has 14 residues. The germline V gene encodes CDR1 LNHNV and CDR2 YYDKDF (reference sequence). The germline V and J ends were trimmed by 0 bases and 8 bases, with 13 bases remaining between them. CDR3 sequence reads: CATSRDKEGRGYTF. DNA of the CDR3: TGTGCCACCAGCAGAGATAAGGAGGGAAGAGGCTACACCTTC. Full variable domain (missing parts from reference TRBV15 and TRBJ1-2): DAMVIQNPRYQVTQFGKPVTLSCSQTLNHNVMYWYQQKSSQAPKLLFHYYDKDFNNEADTPDNFQSRRPNTSFCFLDIRSPGLGDTAMYLCATSRDKEGRGYTFGSGTRLTVV.

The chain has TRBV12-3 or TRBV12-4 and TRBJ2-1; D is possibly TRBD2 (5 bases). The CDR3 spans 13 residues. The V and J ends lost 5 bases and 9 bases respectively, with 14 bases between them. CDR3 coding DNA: TGTGCCAGCAGTACTCCGTGGGCGGGTGAGCAGTTCTTC. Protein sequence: CASSTPWAGEQFF.

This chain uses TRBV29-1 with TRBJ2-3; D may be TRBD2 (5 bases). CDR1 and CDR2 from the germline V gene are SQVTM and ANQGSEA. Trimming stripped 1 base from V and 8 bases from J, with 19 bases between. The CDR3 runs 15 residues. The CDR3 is CSVEAGATSTTTQYF. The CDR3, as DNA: TGCAGCGTTGAAGCTGGCGCCACGTCGACTACTACGCAGTATTTT.

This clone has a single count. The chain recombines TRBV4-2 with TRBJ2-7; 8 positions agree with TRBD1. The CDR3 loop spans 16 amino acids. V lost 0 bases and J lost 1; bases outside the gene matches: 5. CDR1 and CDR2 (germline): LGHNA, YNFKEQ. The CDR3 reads CASSQEDRDRSYEQYF. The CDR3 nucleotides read TGTGCCAGCAGCCAAGAGGACCGGGACAGGTCCTACGAGCAGTACTTC.